This T cell receptor (beta chain) was profiled in a study of blood T cell repertoires in COVID-19. J lost 3 bases, V lost 8 bases, and 7 bases had no gene match. CDR1 WNHNN and CDR2 SYGVQD come from the germline V gene (reference sequence). The CDR3 extends over 14 amino acids. The data were produced by immunoSEQ multiplex PCR, yet TCRdb's version contains in-frame clones alone and is incomplete. Of around 130,000 clones in the sample, 70% to 90% were seen once. The sequenced material came from peripheral blood. This rearrangement joins TRBV10-1 to TRBJ2-1, with 7 bases that match TRBD2. This sequence originates from a woman in her forties or fifties who had recovered from COVID-19. CDR3 region: CASSPGGNYNEQFF. CDR3 sequence (DNA): TGCGCCAGCTCACCCGGGGGGAACTACAATGAGCAGTTCTTC.